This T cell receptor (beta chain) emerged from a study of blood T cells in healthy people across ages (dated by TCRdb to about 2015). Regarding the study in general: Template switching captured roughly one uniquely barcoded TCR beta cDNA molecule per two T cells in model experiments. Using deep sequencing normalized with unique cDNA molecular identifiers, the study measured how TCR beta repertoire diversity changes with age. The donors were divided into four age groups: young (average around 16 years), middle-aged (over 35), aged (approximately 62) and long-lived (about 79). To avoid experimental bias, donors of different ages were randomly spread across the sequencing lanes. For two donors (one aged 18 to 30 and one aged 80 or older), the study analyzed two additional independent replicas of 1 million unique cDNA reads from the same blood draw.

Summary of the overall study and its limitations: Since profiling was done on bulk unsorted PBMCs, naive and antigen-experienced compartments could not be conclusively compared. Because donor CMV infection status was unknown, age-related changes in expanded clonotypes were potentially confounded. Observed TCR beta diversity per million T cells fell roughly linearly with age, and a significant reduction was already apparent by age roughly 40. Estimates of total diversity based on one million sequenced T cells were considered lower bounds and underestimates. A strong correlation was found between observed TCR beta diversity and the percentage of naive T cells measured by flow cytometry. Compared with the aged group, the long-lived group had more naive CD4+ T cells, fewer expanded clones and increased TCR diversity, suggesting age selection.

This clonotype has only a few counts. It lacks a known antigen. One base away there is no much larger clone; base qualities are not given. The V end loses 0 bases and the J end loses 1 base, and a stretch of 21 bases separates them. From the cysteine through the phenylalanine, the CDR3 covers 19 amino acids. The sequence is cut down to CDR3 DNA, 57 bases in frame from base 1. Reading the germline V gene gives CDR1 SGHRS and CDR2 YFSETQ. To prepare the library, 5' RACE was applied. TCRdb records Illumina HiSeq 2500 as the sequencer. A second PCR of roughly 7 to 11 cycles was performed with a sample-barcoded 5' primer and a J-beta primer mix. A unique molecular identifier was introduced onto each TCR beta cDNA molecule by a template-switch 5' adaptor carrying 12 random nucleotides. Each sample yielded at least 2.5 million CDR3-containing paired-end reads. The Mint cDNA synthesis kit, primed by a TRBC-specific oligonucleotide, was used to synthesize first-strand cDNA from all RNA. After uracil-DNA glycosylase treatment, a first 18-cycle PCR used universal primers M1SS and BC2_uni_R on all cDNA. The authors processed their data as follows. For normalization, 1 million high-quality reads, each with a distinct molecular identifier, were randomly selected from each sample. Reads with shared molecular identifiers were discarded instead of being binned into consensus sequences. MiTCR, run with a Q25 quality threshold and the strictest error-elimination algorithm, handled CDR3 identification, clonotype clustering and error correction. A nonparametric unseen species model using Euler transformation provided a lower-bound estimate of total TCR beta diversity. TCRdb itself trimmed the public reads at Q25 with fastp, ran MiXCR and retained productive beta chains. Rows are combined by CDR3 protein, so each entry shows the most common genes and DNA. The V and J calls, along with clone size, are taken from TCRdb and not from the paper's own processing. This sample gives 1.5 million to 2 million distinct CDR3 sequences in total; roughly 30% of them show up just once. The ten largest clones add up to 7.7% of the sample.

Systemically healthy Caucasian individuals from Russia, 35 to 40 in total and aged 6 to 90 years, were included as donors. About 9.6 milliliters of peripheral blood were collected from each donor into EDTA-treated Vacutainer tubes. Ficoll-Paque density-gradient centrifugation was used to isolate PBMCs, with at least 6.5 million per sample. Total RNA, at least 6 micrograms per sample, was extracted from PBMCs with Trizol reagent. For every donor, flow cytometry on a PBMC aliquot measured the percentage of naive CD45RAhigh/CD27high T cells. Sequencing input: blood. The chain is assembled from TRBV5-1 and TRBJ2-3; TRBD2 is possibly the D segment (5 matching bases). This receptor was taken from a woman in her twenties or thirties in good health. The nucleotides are TGCGCCAGCAGCTTGGTGGTGACTAAGCGCCACGCGGGCACAGATACGCAGTATTTT. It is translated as CASSLVVTKRHAGTDTQYF. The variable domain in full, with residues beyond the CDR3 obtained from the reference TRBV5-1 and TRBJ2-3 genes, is KAGVTQTPRYLIKTRGQQVTLSCSPISGHRSVSWYQQTPGQGLQFLFEYFSETQRNKGNFPGRFSGRQFSNSRSEMNVSTLELGDSALYLCASSLVVTKRHAGTDTQYFGPGTRLTVL.